The 9 T cell receptor beta chains below come from one sample, sequenced in a study of CD8+ T cells in alopecia areata. Sequencing templates came from extracted RNA that was reverse transcribed into cDNA. Sequencing was performed with immunoSEQ multiplex PCR; in TCRdb, only in-frame clones are kept and a portion is missing. The table has 130,000 to 150,000 clones, around 47% seen once. The specimen was CD4+ T cells sorted from blood. The origin of the receptors is a human donor with alopecia areata.

The chain links TRBV27 to TRBJ1-5; 7 nucleotides line up with TRBD1. The germline CDR1 and CDR2 sequences are MNHEY and SMNVEV (reference sequence). This CDR3 is built from 19 residues. The V gene end was trimmed by 5 bases and the J gene end by 1 base; junction bases not matched to a gene: 17. The CDR3: CASSPTSGTANRSNQPQHF. The CDR3 DNA sequence: TGTGCCAGCAGTCCCACCTCCGGGACAGCAAATCGCAGCAATCAGCCCCAGCATTTT.

The chain is built from TRBV6-5 and TRBJ1-5; D might be TRBD1 (5 bases). Germline CDR1 MNHEY, CDR2 SVGAGI. Trimming removed 6 bases at V and 0 bases at J, with 9 bases between. The CDR3 runs 14 residues. For the CDR3, the DNA is TGTGCCAGCAGACAGGACAATAGCAATCAGCCCCAGCATTTT. Its protein is CASRQDNSNQPQHF.

This chain uses TRBV6-1 with TRBJ2-7; tentative D call: TRBD2 (5 bases). The germline V gene has CDR1 MNHNS and CDR2 SASEGT. V lost 3 bases to trimming and J lost 6 bases, with 12 bases between them. CDR3 length: 13 amino acids. The CDR3 coding sequence is TGTGCCAGCAGTGAGTTTCGGAGGTCCGAGCAGTACTTC. It is translated as CASSEFRRSEQYF.

This clone was seen only a few times. CDR3 in DNA: TGTGCCACTCGGACTAGCGGGAGGGCCGACAATGAGCAGTTCTTC. Translation gives CATRTSGRADNEQFF. V and J are TRBV10-3 and TRBJ2-1; 15 positions agree with TRBD2. After removal of 10 bases from V and 5 bases from J, the junction contained 6 bases not matched to a gene. The CDR3 loop spans 15 amino acids. Germline-derived CDR1 and CDR2 are ENHRY and SYGVKD.

This clone was seen once. This rearrangement joins TRBV29-1 to TRBJ1-1; 10 bases map to TRBD1. The CDR3 contains 12 residues. The germline CDR1 and CDR2 sequences are SQVTM and ANQGSEA. Trimming removed 7 bases from V and 6 bases from J; junction bases left unmatched: 5. CDR3 nucleotides: TGCAGCGCGACGACAGGGGGCCCTGAAGCTTTCTTT. Its translation: CSATTGGPEAFF.

The V call is TRBV29-1, the J call TRBJ2-7; D is perhaps TRBD1 or TRBD2 (5 bases each). Trimming stripped 6 bases from V and 3 bases from J, with 21 bases between. The CDR3 is 15 residues long. Germline CDR1 reads SQVTM; CDR2 reads ANQGSEA. In DNA form, the CDR3 reads TGCAGCGTGTCTTACCGGGGCTCAGGTATCTACGAGCAGTACTTC. It yields the protein CSVSYRGSGIYEQYF.

The chain carries TRBV9 and TRBJ1-1, with D uncertain. Trimming pared 3 bases from V and 0 bases from J, leaving 9 bases between. The CDR3 runs 14 residues. Per the germline V gene, CDR1 is SGDLS and CDR2 is YYNGEE. This CDR3 is CASSESTVNTEAFF. Written as DNA, the CDR3 is TGTGCCAGCAGCGAGTCTACCGTGAACACTGAAGCTTTCTTT.

CDR3 amino acids: CASSLERVGSQYF. The CDR3 DNA sequence: TGTGCCAGCAGCTTGGAGCGCGTGGGGAGTCAGTACTTC. The J gene is TRBJ2-4, the V gene TRBV5-6; perhaps TRBD2 as D (5 bases). V shed 0 bases and J shed 12 bases, with 13 bases lying between them. Looked up from germline, CDR1 is SGHDT and CDR2 is YYEEEE. The CDR3 has 13 residues.

The chain links TRBV20-1 to TRBJ2-1; D is unclear. V was clipped by 7 bases and J by 11 bases, with 9 bases between them. Germline lookup yields CDR1 DFQATT and CDR2 SNEGSKA (reference sequence). This CDR3 has 9 amino acids. The chain's CDR3 is CSVGQQQFF. The DNA of the CDR3 is TGCAGTGTCGGGCAGCAGCAGTTCTTC.